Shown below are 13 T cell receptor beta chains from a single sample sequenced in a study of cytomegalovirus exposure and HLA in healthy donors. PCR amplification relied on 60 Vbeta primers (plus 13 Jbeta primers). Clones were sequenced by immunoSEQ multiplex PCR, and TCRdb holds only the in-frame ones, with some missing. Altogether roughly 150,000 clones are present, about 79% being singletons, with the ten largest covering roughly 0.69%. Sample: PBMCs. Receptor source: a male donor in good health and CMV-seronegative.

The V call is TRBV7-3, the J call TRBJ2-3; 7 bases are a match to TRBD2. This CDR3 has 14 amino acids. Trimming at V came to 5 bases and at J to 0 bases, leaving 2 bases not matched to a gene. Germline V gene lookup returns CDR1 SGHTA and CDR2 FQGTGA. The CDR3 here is CASSPAGSTDTQYF. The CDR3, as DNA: TGTGCCAGCAGCCCAGCGGGGAGCACAGATACGCAGTATTTT. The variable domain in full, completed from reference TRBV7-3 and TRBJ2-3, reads GAGVSQTPSNKVTEKGKYVELRCDPISGHTALYWYRQSLGQGPEFLIYFQGTGAADDSGLPNDRFFAVRPEGSVSTLKIQRTERGDSAVYLCASSPAGSTDTQYFGPGTRLTVL.

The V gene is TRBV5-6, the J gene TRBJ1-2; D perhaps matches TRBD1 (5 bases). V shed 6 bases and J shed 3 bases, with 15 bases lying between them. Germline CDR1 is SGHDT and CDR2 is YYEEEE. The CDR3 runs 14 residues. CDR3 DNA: TGTGCCAGCACCCCTCGGGGGATGGACTATGGCTACACCTTC. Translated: CASTPRGMDYGYTF.

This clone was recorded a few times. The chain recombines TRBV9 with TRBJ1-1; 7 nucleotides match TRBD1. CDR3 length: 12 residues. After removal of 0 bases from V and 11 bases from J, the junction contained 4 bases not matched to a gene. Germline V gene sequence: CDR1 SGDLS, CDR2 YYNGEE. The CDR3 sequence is CASSVEKGAAFF. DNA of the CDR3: TGTGCCAGCAGCGTAGAGAAGGGGGCTGCTTTCTTT.

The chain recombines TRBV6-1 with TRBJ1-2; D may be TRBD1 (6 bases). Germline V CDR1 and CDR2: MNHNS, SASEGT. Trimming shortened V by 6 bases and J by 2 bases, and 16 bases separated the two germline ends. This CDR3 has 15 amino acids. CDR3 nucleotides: TGTGCCAGCAGCCCTACTCGTCAGGGGAACTATGGCTACACCTTC. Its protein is CASSPTRQGNYGYTF.

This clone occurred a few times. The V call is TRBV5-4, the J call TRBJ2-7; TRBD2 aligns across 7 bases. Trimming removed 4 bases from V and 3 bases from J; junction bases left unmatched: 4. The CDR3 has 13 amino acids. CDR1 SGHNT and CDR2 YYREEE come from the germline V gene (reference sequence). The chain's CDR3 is CASSPREGYEQYF. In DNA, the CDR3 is TGTGCCAGCAGCCCCAGGGAGGGCTACGAGCAGTACTTC.

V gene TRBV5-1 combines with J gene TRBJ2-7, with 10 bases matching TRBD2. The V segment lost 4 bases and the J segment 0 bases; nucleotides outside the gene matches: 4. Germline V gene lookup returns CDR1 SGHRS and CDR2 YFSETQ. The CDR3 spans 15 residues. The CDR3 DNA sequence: TGCGCCAGCAGCCGCCTAGCGGGGGACTCCTACGAGCAGTACTTC. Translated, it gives CASSRLAGDSYEQYF.

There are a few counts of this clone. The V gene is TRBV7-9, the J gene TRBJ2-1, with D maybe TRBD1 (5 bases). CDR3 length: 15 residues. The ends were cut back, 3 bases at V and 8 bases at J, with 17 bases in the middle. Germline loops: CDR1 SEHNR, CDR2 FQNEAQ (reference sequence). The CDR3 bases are TGTGCCAGCAGCTTCATGAAGACGGACATTGATGAGCAGTTCTTC. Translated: CASSFMKTDIDEQFF.

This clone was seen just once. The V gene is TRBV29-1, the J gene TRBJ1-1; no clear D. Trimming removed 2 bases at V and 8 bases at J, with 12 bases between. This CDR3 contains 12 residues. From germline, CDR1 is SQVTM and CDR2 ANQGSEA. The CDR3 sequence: CSVESSPREAFF. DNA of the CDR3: TGCAGCGTTGAAAGTTCGCCGCGAGAAGCTTTCTTT.

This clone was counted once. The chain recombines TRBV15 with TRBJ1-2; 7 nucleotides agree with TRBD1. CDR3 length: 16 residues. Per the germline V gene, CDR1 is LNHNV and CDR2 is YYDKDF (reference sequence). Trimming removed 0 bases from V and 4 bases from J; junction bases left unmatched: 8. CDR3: CATSRDKDRAGYGYTF. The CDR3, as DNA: TGTGCCACCAGCAGAGACAAAGACAGGGCCGGCTATGGCTACACCTTC.

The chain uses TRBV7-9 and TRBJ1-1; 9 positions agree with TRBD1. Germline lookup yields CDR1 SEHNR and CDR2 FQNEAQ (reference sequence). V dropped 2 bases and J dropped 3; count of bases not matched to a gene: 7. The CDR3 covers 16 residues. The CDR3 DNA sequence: TGTGCCAGCAGCTTAATGGTGGGGACAGGGCACACTGAAGCTTTCTTT. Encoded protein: CASSLMVGTGHTEAFF.

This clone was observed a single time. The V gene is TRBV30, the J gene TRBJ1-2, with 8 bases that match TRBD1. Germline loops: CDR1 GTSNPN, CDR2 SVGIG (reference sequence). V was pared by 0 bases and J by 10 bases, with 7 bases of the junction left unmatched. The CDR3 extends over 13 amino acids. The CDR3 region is CAWSVGQGAPYTF. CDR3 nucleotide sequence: TGTGCCTGGAGTGTAGGACAGGGAGCCCCCTACACCTTC. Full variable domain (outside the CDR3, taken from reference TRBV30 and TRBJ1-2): SQTIHQWPATLVQPVGSPLSLECTVEGTSNPNLYWYRQAAGRGLQLLFYSVGIGQISSEVPQNLSASRPQDRQFILSSKKLLLSDSGFYLCAWSVGQGAPYTFGSGTRLTVV.

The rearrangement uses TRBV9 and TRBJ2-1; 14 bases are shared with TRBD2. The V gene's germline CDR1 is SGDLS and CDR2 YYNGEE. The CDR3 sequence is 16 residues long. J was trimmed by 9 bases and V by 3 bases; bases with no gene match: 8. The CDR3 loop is CASSETSGRAGAEQFF. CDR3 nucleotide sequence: TGTGCCAGCAGCGAGACTAGCGGGAGGGCCGGGGCTGAGCAGTTCTTC. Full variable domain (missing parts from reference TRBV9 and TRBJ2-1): DSGVTQTPKHLITATGQRVTLRCSPRSGDLSVYWYQQSLDQGLQFLIQYYNGEERAKGNILERFSAQQFPDLHSELNLSSLELGDSALYFCASSETSGRAGAEQFFGPGTRLTVL.

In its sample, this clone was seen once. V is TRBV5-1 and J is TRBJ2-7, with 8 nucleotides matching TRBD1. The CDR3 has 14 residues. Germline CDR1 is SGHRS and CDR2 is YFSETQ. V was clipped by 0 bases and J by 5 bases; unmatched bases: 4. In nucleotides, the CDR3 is TGCGCCAGCAGCTTGGATCAGACAGGGGACGAGCAGTACTTC. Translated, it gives CASSLDQTGDEQYF.